The sample holds many counts of the clone carrying this T cell receptor (beta chain). The data derive from a study of T cells in Graves' hyperthyroidism and ophthalmopathy. Amplification yielded TCR beta CDR3 regions, with RNA transcripts as the source. TCR CDR3 regions were first amplified by RT-PCR with HTBI primers. Via MiXCR, TCRdb re-called the multiplex PCR reads, giving one row per CDR3 protein. The sample lists roughly 650,000 distinct CDR3 sequences; approximately 15% were seen once. This clonotype was sampled from a woman aged 35 to 49 with Graves' ophthalmopathy. What was sequenced was blood.

The CDR3 loop reads CASSHGGVLYEQYF. CDR3 bases: TGTGCCAGCAGCCATGGGGGGGTTCTCTACGAGCAGTACTTC. The V call is TRBV6-1, the J call TRBJ2-7, with 7 bases lining up with TRBD2. Per germline, CDR1 MNHNS and CDR2 SASEGT. V was pared by 6 bases and J by 3 bases, with 8 bases of the junction left unmatched. The CDR3 runs to 14 residues.